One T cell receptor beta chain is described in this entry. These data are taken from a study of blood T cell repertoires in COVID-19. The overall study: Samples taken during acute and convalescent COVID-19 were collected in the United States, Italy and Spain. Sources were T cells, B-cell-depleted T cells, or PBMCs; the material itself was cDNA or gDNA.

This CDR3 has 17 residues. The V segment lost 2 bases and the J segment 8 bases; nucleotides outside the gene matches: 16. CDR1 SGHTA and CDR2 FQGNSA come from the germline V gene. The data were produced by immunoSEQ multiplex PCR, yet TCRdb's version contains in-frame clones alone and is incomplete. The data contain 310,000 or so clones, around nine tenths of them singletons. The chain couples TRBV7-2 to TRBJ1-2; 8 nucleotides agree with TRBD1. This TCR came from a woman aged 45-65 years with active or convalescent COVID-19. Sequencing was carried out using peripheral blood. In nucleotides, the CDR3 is TGTGCCAGCAGCTTATCGGTCCAACGCGGCAGGGGGCGAGGCTACACCTTC. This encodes CASSLSVQRGRGRGYTF.